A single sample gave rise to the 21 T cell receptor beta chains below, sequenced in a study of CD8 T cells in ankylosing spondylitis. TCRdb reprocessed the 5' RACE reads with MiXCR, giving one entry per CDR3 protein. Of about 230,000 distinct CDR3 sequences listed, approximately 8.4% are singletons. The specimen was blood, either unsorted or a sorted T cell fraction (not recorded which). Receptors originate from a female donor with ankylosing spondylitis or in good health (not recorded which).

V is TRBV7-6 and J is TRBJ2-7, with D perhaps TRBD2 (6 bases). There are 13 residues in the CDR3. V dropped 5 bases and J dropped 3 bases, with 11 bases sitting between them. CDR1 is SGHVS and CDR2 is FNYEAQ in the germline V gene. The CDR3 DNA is TGTGCCAGCAGCCCCTCCGGGGGCTACGAGCAGTACTTC. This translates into CASSPSGGYEQYF.

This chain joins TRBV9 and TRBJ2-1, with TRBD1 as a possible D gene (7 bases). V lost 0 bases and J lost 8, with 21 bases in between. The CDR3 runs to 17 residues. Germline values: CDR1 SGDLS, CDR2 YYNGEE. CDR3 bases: TGTGCCAGCAGCGTAGGGGCGGGACAGCCAACACGGCATGAGCAGTTCTTC. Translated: CASSVGAGQPTRHEQFF.

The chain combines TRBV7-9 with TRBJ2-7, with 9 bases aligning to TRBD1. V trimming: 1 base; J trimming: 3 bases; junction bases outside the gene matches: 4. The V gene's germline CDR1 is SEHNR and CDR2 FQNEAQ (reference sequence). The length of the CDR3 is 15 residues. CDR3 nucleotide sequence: TGTGCCAGCAGCTTAGAGGGGGACAGGGACTACGAGCAGTACTTC. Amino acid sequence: CASSLEGDRDYEQYF.

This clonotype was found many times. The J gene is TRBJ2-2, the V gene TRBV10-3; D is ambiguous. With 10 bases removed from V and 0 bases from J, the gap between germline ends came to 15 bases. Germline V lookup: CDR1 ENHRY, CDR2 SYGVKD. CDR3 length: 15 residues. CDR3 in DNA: TGTGCCACCCACATAAGCGAATCGAACACCGGGGAGCTGTTTTTT. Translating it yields CATHISESNTGELFF.

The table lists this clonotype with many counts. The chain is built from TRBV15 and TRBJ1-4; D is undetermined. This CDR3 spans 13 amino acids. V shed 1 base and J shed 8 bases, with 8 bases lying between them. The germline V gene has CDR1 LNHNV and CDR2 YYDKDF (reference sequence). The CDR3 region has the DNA TGTGCCACCAGCAGAGGAATGGCAGAAAAACTGTTTTTT. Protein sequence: CATSRGMAEKLFF.

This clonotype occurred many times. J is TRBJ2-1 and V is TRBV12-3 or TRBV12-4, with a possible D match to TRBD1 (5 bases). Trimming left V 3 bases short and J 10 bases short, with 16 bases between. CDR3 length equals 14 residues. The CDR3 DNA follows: TGTGCCAGCAGTTTGGGGTCTCCTCCAGGGGAGCAGTTCTTC. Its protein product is CASSLGSPPGEQFF.

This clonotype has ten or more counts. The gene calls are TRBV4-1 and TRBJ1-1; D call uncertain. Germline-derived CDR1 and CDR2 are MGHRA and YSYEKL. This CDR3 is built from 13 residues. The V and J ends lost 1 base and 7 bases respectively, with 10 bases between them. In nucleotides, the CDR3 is TGCGCCAGCAGCCAAGCCCCCACAGTTGAAGCTTTCTTT. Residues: CASSQAPTVEAFF.

CDR3 sequence (DNA): TGTGCCTGGAGTGCCGGTGGGGACACCGGGGAGCTGTTTTTT. Translation gives CAWSAGGDTGELFF. V usage is TRBV30 and J usage is TRBJ2-2; unclear D gene. In germline, CDR1 is GTSNPN, CDR2 SVGIG (reference sequence). The CDR3 totals 14 residues. V lost 1 base and J 3 bases, leaving 9 bases between the germline ends.

The DNA for the CDR3 is TGTGCCAGCAGTTTAGGCGGGAGCTCGGGCAATGAGCAGTTCTTC. The encoded protein is CASSLGGSSGNEQFF. This chain links TRBV6-5 with TRBJ2-1; 7 positions agree with TRBD2. Germline assignment: CDR1 MNHEY and CDR2 SVGAGI. With 4 bases clipped from V and 6 bases from J, the junction kept 9 bases outside the gene matches. The CDR3 loop spans 15 amino acids.

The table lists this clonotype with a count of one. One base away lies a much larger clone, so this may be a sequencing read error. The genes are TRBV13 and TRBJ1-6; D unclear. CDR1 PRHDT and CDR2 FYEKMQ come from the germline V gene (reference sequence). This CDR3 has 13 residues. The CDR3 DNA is TGTGTCAGCAGCGCAACACCGGATTCACCCCTCCACTTT. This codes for CVSSATPDSPLHF.

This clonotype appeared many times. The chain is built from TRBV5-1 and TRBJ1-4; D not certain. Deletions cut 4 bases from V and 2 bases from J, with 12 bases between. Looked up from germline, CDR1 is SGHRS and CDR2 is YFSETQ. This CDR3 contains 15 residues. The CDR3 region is CASSDGRRTNEKLFF. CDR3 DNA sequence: TGCGCCAGCAGCGACGGACGGAGGACTAATGAAAAACTGTTTTTT.

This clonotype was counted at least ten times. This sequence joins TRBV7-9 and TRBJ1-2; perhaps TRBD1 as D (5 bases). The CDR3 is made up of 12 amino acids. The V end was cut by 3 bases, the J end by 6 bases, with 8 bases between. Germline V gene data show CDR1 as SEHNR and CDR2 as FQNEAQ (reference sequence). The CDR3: CASSFGGNGYTF. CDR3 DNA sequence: TGTGCCAGCAGCTTTGGGGGAAATGGCTACACCTTC. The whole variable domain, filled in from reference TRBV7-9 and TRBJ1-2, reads DTGVSQNPRHKITKRGQNVTFRCDPISEHNRLYWYRQTLGQGPEFLTYFQNEAQLEKSRLLSDRFSAERPKGSFSTLEIQRTEQGDSAMYLCASSFGGNGYTFGSGTRLTVV.

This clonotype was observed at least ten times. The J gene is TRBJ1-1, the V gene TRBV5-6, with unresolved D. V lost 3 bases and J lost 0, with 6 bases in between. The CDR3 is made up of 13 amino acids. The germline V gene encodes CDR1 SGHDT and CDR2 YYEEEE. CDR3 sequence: CASSSKMNTEAFF. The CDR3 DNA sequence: TGTGCCAGCAGCTCCAAGATGAACACTGAAGCTTTCTTT.

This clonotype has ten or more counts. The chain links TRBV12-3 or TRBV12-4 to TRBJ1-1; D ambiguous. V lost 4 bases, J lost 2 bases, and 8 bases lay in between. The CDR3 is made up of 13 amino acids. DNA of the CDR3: TGTGCCAGCAGTTCCCGACACAACACTGAAGCTTTCTTT. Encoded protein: CASSSRHNTEAFF.

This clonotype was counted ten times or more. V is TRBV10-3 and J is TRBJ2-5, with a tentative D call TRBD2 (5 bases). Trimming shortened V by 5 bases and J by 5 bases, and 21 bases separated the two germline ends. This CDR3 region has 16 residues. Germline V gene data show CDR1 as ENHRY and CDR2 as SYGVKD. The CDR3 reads CAISFGADRLMETQYF. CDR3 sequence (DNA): TGTGCCATCAGTTTCGGAGCGGATCGCTTGATGGAGACCCAGTACTTC.

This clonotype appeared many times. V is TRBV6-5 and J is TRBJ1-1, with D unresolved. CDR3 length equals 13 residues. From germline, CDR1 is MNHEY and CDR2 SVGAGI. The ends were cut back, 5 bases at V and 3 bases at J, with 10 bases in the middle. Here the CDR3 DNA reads TGTGCCAGCAGTATCCAGAAATACACTGAAGCTTTCTTT. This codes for CASSIQKYTEAFF.

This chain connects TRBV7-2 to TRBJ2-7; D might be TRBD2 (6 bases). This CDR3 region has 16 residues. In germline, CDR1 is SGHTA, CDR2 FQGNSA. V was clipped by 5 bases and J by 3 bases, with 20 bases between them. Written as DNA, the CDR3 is TGTGCCAGCAGCCCAAGGACTACTGAATACCTCTACGAGCAGTACTTC. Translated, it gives CASSPRTTEYLYEQYF.

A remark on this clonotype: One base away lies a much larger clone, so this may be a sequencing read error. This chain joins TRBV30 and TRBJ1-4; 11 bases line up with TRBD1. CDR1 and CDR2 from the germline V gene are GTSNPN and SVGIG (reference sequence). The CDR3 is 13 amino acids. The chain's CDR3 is CTWTGGANEKLFF. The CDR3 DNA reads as TGTACCTGGACAGGGGGCGCAAATGAAAAACTGTTTTTT.

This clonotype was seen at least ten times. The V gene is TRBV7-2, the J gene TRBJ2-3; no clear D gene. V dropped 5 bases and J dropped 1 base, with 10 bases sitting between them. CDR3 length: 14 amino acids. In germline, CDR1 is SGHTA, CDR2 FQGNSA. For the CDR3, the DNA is TGTGCCAGCAGCCGCCTAAGAGGCACAGATACGCAGTATTTT. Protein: CASSRLRGTDTQYF.

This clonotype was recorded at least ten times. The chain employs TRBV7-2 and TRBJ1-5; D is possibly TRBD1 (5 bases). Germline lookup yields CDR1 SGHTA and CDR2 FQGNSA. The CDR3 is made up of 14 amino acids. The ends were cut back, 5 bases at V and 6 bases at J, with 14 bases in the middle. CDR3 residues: CASSPDGGPQPQHF. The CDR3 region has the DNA TGTGCCAGCAGCCCGGATGGGGGACCTCAGCCCCAGCATTTT.

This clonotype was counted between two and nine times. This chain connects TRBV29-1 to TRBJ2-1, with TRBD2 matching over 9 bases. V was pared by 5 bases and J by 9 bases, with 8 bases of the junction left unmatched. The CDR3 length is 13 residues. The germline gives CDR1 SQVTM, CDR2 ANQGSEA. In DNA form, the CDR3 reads TGCAGCGTTACTAGCGGGCATCCCAGTGAGCAGTTCTTC. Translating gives CSVTSGHPSEQFF.